This is a list of T cell receptor beta chains from one sample in a study of spatial heterogeneity in lung cancer. TCRdb called the 5' RACE reads again in MiXCR, with one record for every CDR3 protein. The sample has around 110,000 distinct CDR3 sequences, approximately 12% seen once; the top ten hold 16%. This specimen was PBMCs, taken at follow-up. Source of these receptors: a male donor with early-stage non-small cell lung cancer. The CDR3 runs from the conserved cysteine through the conserved F or W. D genes are given only for firm matches. Size is stated for part of the rows, as once, few or many counts, or as a class when the clone is expanded.

TRBV2	NA	NA	TRBJ1-1	TGTGCCAGCAGGGACGCAAGCTTTGAAGCTTTCTTT	CASRDASFEAFF
TRBV5-1	few	NA	TRBJ2-1	TGCGCCAGCAGCTCCTCCGGGACGAGAGGTGAGCAGTTCTTC	CASSSSGTRGEQFF
TRBV12-3/TRBV12-4	few	NA	TRBJ1-5	TGTGCCAGCAGTTTGGCCAGGGGTGTCAATCAGCCCCAGCATTTT	CASSLARGVNQPQHF
TRBV27	many	TRBD1	TRBJ2-7	TGTGCCAGCAGTTTCGGGACAGGATCCTACGAGCAGTACTTC	CASSFGTGSYEQYF
TRBV15	NA	NA	TRBJ1-4	TGTGCCACCAGCAGATCTTCCGGGACACGGGCAACTAATGAAAAACTGTTTTTT	CATSRSSGTRATNEKLFF
TRBV20-1	many	NA	TRBJ1-2	TGCAGTGACCGGCCTCCCAAGGGCCGTGGCTACACCTTC	CSDRPPKGRGYTF
TRBV7-2	NA	TRBD1	TRBJ1-5	TGTGCCAGCAGCCCACAGGGCGGACAGGGGGCTCAGTCCCAGCATTTT	CASSPQGGQGAQSQHF
TRBV10-2	many	TRBD1	TRBJ1-5	TGCGCCAGCAGTACAGGACAGGCCCAGCCCCAGCATTTT	CASSTGQAQPQHF
TRBV2	NA	NA	TRBJ1-4	TGTGCCAGTCAAAGAGGTGAAAAACTGTTTTTT	CASQRGEKLFF
TRBV12-3/TRBV12-4	many	TRBD1	TRBJ2-2	TGTGCCAGCAGTGTGGGACAGCTCACCGGGGAGCTGTTTTTT	CASSVGQLTGELFF
TRBV9	many	NA	TRBJ1-3	TGTGCCAGCAGCGTAGAGGGGGACTCTGGAAACACCATATATTTT	CASSVEGDSGNTIYF
TRBV10-3	NA	TRBD1	TRBJ2-5	TGTGCCATCAGTGAGTCTAGAAAGGGGGCGCGGAGCGAGACCCAGTACTTC	CAISESRKGARSETQYF
TRBV7-9	few	TRBD1	TRBJ1-2	TGTGCCAGCAACCATCAGGGGGAGGATGGCTACACCTTC	CASNHQGEDGYTF
TRBV2	many	TRBD1	TRBJ1-6	TGTGCCAGCAGTGAATTCGGGACAGGGGGATCACCCCTCCACTTT	CASSEFGTGGSPLHF
TRBV14	few	TRBD1	TRBJ1-1	TGTGCCAGCAGCCAAGGCCCAGGGGGTAGCACTGAAGCTTTCTTT	CASSQGPGGSTEAFF
TRBV5-6	NA	NA	TRBJ2-1	TGTGCCAGCAGCTTGGATGTCAGGGTATTTGAGCAGTTCTTC	CASSLDVRVFEQFF
TRBV9	many	TRBD2	TRBJ2-3	TGTGCCAGCAGCGCATCCGGGACTAGTGGGTACACAGATACGCAGTATTTT	CASSASGTSGYTDTQYF
TRBV10-2	NA	NA	TRBJ1-3	TGCGCCAGCAGTGAGAGGGAGTCTGGTACCATATATTTT	CASSERESGTIYF
TRBV28	many	NA	TRBJ1-1	TGTGCCAGCAGTTTCATAGCCCTTTCTCTCACTTTCTTT	CASSFIALSLTFF
TRBV9	NA	NA	TRBJ2-7	TGTGCCAGCAGCTTAGACCCAGGGTCCCAGTTGAATGACGAGCAGTACTTC	CASSLDPGSQLNDEQYF
TRBV2	few	NA	TRBJ2-3	TGTGCCAGCAGTGAAGGACTTACCACCACAGATACGCAGTATTTT	CASSEGLTTTDTQYF
TRBV15	few	NA	TRBJ2-5	TGTGCCACCGCTTTATCGCGGGCGATACAAGAGACCCAGTACTTC	CATALSRAIQETQYF
TRBV4-2	NA	NA	TRBJ1-4	TGTGCCAGCAGCCAGGTTCCTCCTGAAAAACTGTTTTTT	CASSQVPPEKLFF
TRBV20-1	few	TRBD1	TRBJ1-5	TGCAGTGCTAGAGATACTGGGAGGGGGCTAGCACGCAATCAGCCCCAGCATTTT	CSARDTGRGLARNQPQHF
TRBV9	few	NA	TRBJ1-2	TGTGCCAGCAGCGACCTCGGACAGTACTATGGCTACACCTTC	CASSDLGQYYGYTF
TRBV10-3	many	NA	TRBJ2-7	TGTGCCATCAGTGAGGGGAGGAACCCCTACGAGCAGTACTTC	CAISEGRNPYEQYF
TRBV9	many	TRBD2	TRBJ2-1	TGTGCCAGCACTGGGACTAGCGGGGTCAATGAGCAGTTCTTC	CASTGTSGVNEQFF
TRBV30	NA	NA	TRBJ2-7	TGTGCCTGGAGTCGGACCTACGAGCAGTACTTC	CAWSRTYEQYF
TRBV29-1	many	TRBD1	TRBJ1-5	TGCAGCGTAGGACAGGACAATCAGCCCCAGCATTTT	CSVGQDNQPQHF
TRBV20-1	many	NA	TRBJ2-2	TGCAGTGCTAGAGGAGGGGGAAACACCGGGGAGCTGTTTTTT	CSARGGGNTGELFF
TRBV28	many	NA	TRBJ1-1	TGTGTCTCGCGGGCCGCGGGGGGCGGCACTGAAGCTTTCTTT	CVSRAAGGGTEAFF
TRBV6-1	NA	NA	TRBJ1-6	TGTGCCAGCAGTGAATTCCAATGGATAAGCTCCTATAATTCACCCCTCCACTTT	CASSEFQWISSYNSPLHF
TRBV5-1	NA	NA	TRBJ1-1	TGCGCCAGCAGCCCGTCGAAGAAAGAAGCTTTCTTT	CASSPSKKEAFF
TRBV2	many	NA	TRBJ1-1	TGTGCCAGCTTGGCACCCCACATGGGGGGCGGAAGAATGAACACTGAAGCTTTCTTT	CASLAPHMGGGRMNTEAFF
TRBV6-1	many	NA	TRBJ1-2	TGTGCCAGCAGTGAAGACGGACAGTTCGGAAACTATGGCTACACCTTC	CASSEDGQFGNYGYTF
TRBV10-3	NA	NA	TRBJ1-1	TGTGCCATCAGCGCGGTGAACACTGAAGCTTTCTTT	CAISAVNTEAFF
TRBV2	NA	NA	TRBJ2-1	TGTGCCAGCAGGGGGGGCAATGAGCAGTTCTTC	CASRGGNEQFF